This T cell receptor beta chain was identified during a study of blood T cell repertoires in COVID-19. Overall study context: COVID-19 samples, acute and convalescent, were from the United States, Italy and Spain.

TCRdb keeps only in-frame clones here, not all; method: immunoSEQ multiplex PCR. Among fewer than 150,000 clones listed, 85% were seen once. The sequencing input was peripheral blood. The receptor comes from a human donor in a cohort sampled during active COVID-19.

As DNA, the CDR3 is TGTGCCAGCAGTAGTGGACAGGTAAGGAATCAGCCCCAGCATTTT. It encodes CASSSGQVRNQPQHF. The gene calls are TRBV27 and TRBJ1-5; 7 bases agree with TRBD1. The CDR3 consists of 15 residues. CDR1 and CDR2 (germline): MNHEY, SMNVEV (reference sequence). V lost 5 bases to trimming and J lost 4 bases; unmatched junction nucleotides: 8.